This T cell receptor beta chain is drawn from a study of blood T cell repertoires in COVID-19. Study-level background: The United States, Italy and Spain supplied acute and convalescent COVID-19 samples. PBMCs, B-cell-depleted T cells, or T cells were the source of the cDNA or gDNA that made up the material.

In the original analysis: It was from reference gene primer amplification that nucleated cell counts were estimated. The repertoire was sequenced with immunoSEQ multiplex PCR; TCRdb's copy has only in-frame clones and lacks some. V and J calls and clone size are those listed in that table; D and trimming were worked out from the DNA. In the table there are under 200,000 clones, 79% of which are singletons. V dropped 6 bases and J dropped 7; count of bases not matched to a gene: 17. CDR3 size: 17 residues. The germline V gene has CDR1 MDHEN and CDR2 SYDVKM. Followed over time, Seattle patients had been enrolled while infection was active.

The chain is built from TRBV28 and TRBJ2-3, with 9 nucleotides matching TRBD2. This clonotype was obtained from a woman aged 60 to 75 with COVID-19, enrolled during active disease. Sequenced: peripheral blood. The CDR3 loop reads CASSFMFSGSGGYTQYF. The CDR3 DNA reads TGTGCCAGCAGCTTTATGTTTAGCGGGAGCGGTGGTTATACGCAGTATTTT.